One and the same sample provided the 7 T cell receptor beta chains below, sequenced in a study of blood T cell repertoires in COVID-19. Produced via immunoSEQ multiplex PCR; TCRdb's table is partial and in-frame only. The sample consists of 250,000 to 350,000 clones, roughly 88% of them appearing once. The sequenced sample consisted of peripheral blood. Every receptor here comes from a woman aged 50 to 60 with active or convalescent COVID-19.

This chain uses TRBV9 with TRBJ2-2, with TRBD2 matching over 8 bases. Losses at the gene ends were 4 bases for V and 0 bases for J; bases not matched to a gene: 8. Germline CDR1 and CDR2: SGDLS and YYNGEE. The CDR3 sequence is 17 residues long. CDR3 sequence reads: CASSPRLAPSNTGELFF. CDR3 nucleotides: TGTGCCAGCAGCCCCCGACTAGCGCCCTCGAACACCGGGGAGCTGTTTTTT.

This clone was counted between two and nine times. This sequence joins TRBV10-3 and TRBJ1-6; D is uncertain. The germline V gene encodes CDR1 ENHRY and CDR2 SYGVKD. V shed 6 bases and J shed 9 bases, with 15 bases lying between them. The CDR3 runs 14 residues. CDR3 nucleotide sequence: TGTGCCATCAGCCCCACAGATCCCCGTTCACCCCTCCACTTT. Translating gives CAISPTDPRSPLHF.

This clone was counted between two and nine times. The chain employs TRBV5-4 and TRBJ1-6; 7 positions agree with TRBD1. V shed 4 bases, J shed 7 bases, and the junction held 8 bases outside the gene matches. The CDR3 has 15 residues. CDR1 is SGHNT and CDR2 is YYREEE in the germline V gene (reference sequence). CDR3 amino acids: CASSVRDRDNSPLHF. CDR3 in DNA: TGTGCCAGCAGCGTCCGGGACAGAGACAATTCACCCCTCCACTTT.

This chain connects TRBV4-1 to TRBJ2-3; tentatively, D is TRBD1 (6 bases). This CDR3 contains 17 residues. The germline V gene encodes CDR1 MGHRA and CDR2 YSYEKL. Deletions cut 4 bases from V and 0 bases from J, with 17 bases between. CDR3 sequence: CASSRSMGTLSTDTQYF. CDR3 sequence (DNA): TGCGCCAGCAGCCGAAGTATGGGGACATTGAGCACAGATACGCAGTATTTT.

This clone was found once. V is TRBV3-1 (or the pseudogene TRBV3-2) and J is TRBJ1-1, with D unclear. V lost 4 bases and J 0 bases, leaving 6 bases between the germline ends. CDR3 length: 13 amino acids. Germline V gene sequence: CDR1 LGHDT, CDR2 YNNKEL (reference sequence). CDR3 sequence reads: CASSPSMNTEAFF. CDR3 bases: TGTGCCAGCAGCCCCTCTATGAACACTGAAGCTTTCTTT.

This chain connects TRBV28 to TRBJ2-5; tentative D call: TRBD1 (5 bases). Trimming stripped 2 bases from V and 2 bases from J, with 12 bases between. This CDR3 region has 15 residues. Per the germline V gene, CDR1 is MDHEN and CDR2 is SYDVKM. DNA of the CDR3: TGTGCCAGCAGTTTAAGGACAAACCGACAAGAGACCCAGTACTTC. This translates into CASSLRTNRQETQYF. The entire variable domain, with the rest obtained from reference TRBV28 and TRBJ2-5, is as follows: DVKVTQSSRYLVKRTGEKVFLECVQDMDHENMFWYRQDPGLGLRLIYFSYDVKMKEKGDIPEGYSVSREKKERFSLILESASTNQTSMYLCASSLRTNRQETQYFGPGTRLLVL.

This chain links TRBV12-3 or TRBV12-4 with TRBJ1-1; D unclear. Trimming removed 5 bases from V and 2 bases from J, with 9 bases in between. This CDR3 has 13 residues. The CDR3 loop is CASSPQDNTEAFF. The CDR3 bases are TGTGCCAGCAGTCCCCAGGATAACACTGAAGCTTTCTTT.